Detailed here is one T cell receptor (beta chain). Its antigen is as yet unknown. CDR3 size: 12 residues. V was pared by 6 bases and J by 5 bases, with 10 bases between. The germline gives CDR1 LNHDA, CDR2 SQIVND (reference sequence). The data stem from a study of blood T cells in healthy people across ages. Study results and limitations: Bulk PBMC profiling left naive and antigen-experienced comparisons inconclusive.

A sample-barcoded 5' primer and a J-beta primer mix were used in a second PCR of roughly 7 to 11 cycles. TCRdb reprocessed the 5' RACE reads with MiXCR, giving one entry per CDR3 protein. The repertoire includes hundreds of thousands of distinct CDR3 sequences, around a quarter of them detected once, and 8% to 10% sits in the top ten. The same sample was also studied in work on T cells of mothers and their children.

Sample: blood. This sequence was found in a boy younger than 18 in good health. V usage is TRBV19 and J usage is TRBJ1-1; D unresolved. The CDR3 DNA reads as TGTGCCAGTAGCGTTCCCTCTACTGAAGCTTTCTTT. Protein sequence: CASSVPSTEAFF.